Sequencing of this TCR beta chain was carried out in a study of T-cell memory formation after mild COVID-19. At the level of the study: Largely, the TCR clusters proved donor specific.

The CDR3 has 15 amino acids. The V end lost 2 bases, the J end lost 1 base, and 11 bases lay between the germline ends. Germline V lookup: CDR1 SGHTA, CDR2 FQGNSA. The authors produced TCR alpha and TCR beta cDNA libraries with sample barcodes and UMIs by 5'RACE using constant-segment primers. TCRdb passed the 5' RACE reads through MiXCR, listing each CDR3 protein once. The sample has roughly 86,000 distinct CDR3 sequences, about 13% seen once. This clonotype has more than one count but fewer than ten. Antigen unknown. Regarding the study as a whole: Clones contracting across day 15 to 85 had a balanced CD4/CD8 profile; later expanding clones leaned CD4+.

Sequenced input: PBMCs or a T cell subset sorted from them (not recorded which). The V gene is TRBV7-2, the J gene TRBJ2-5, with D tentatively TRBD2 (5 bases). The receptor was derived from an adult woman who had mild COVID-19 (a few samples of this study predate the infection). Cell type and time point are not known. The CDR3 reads CASSLTGSSQETQYF. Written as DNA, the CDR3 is TGTGCCAGCAGCTTAACTGGGAGCAGCCAAGAGACCCAGTACTTC. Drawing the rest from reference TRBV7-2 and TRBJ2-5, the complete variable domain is GAGVSQSPSNKVTEKGKDVELRCDPISGHTALYWYRQSLGQGLEFLIYFQGNSAPDKSGLPSDRFSAERTGGSVSTLTIQRTQQEDSAVYLCASSLTGSSQETQYFGPGTRLLVL.